Each of the 11 T cell receptor beta chains below was sequenced from the same sample in a study of regulatory T cells in long-lasting Graves disease. Through Arm-PCR of CDR3 regions and iRepertoire HTBI primers, TCR beta libraries were built. In TCRdb, the multiplex PCR reads were re-called with MiXCR into one record per CDR3 protein. The sample holds approximately 460,000 distinct CDR3 sequences; roughly 17% are singletons and the top ten take 9.5% to 12%. Time point noted: newly diagnosed GD, antithyroid drugs for less than 3 months. Extracted RNA from PBMCs served as the source of the TCR library. These data also featured in a second study, about T cells in Graves' hyperthyroidism and ophthalmopathy.

This material consisted of peripheral blood mononuclear cells (PBMCs), taken at new diagnosis, from a patient treated with antithyroid drugs. The source is a woman aged 25 to 39 with Graves disease.

V usage is TRBV15 and J usage is TRBJ2-3, with D unclear. Germline V gene sequence: CDR1 LNHNV, CDR2 YYDKDF (reference sequence). The CDR3 extends over 13 amino acids. Trimming removed 1 base from V and 2 bases from J, with 4 bases in between. CDR3 in amino acids: CATSRVVTDTQYF. In DNA form, the CDR3 reads TGTGCCACCAGCAGAGTAGTCACAGATACGCAGTATTTT.

Notes on this clonotype: This could be a read error, since a much larger clone is one nucleotide away. The J gene is TRBJ1-1, the V gene TRBV5-6, with D unclear. Germline V gene lookup returns CDR1 SGHDT and CDR2 YYEEEE. The ends were cut back, 0 bases at V and 3 bases at J, with 15 bases in the middle. The CDR3 consists of 16 residues. In nucleotides, the CDR3 is TGTGCCAGCAGCTTGGTTAGATCCAACGAGGACACTGAAGCTTTCTTT. Its protein product is CASSLVRSNEDTEAFF.

This clonotype was observed at least ten times. The chain combines TRBV5-1 with TRBJ2-5; possibly TRBD1 or TRBD2 for D (5 bases each). The V end lost 4 bases, the J end lost 1 base, and 11 bases lay between the germline ends. CDR1 is SGHRS, CDR2 YFSETQ, per germline. The CDR3 length is 14 residues. As DNA, the CDR3 is TGCGCCAGCAGCCCCGGGACCCCCCAAGAGACCCAGTACTTC. Amino acids: CASSPGTPQETQYF. Looking up the rest from reference TRBV5-1 and TRBJ2-5 gives the full variable domain: KAGVTQTPRYLIKTRGQQVTLSCSPISGHRSVSWYQQTPGQGLQFLFEYFSETQRNKGNFPGRFSGRQFSNSRSEMNVSTLELGDSALYLCASSPGTPQETQYFGPGTRLLVL.

This clonotype was recorded only once. This may be a read error: a much more frequent sequence differs by one nucleotide. Written as DNA, the CDR3 is TGCAGCGTTGAAGGAGGTAATACAGACGCCAATGACTACACCTTC. It is translated as CSVEGGNTDANDYTF. The chain uses TRBV29-1 and TRBJ1-2; D call uncertain. Germline V gene data show CDR1 as SQVTM and CDR2 as ANQGSEA. The V and J ends lost 1 base and 10 bases respectively, with 22 bases between them. There are 15 residues in the CDR3. Filled out from reference TRBV29-1 and TRBJ1-2, the complete variable domain reads SAVISQKPSRDICQRGTSLTIQCQVDSQVTMMFWYRQQPGQSLTLIATANQGSEATYESGFVIDKFPISRPNLTFSTLTVSNMSPEDSSIYLCSVEGGNTDANDYTFGSGTRLTVV.

This clonotype was seen ten or more times. The chain joins TRBV5-5 to TRBJ2-1, with D hard to call. The V end lost 0 bases, the J end lost 2 bases, and 9 bases lay between the germline ends. CDR1 and CDR2 (germline): SGHKS, YYEKEE (reference sequence). This CDR3 has 15 amino acids. The CDR3 loop reads CASSLVGSPYNEQFF. CDR3 nucleotide sequence: TGTGCCAGCAGCTTGGTAGGATCCCCCTACAATGAGCAGTTCTTC.

This clonotype has a count of ten or more. This rearrangement joins TRBV20-1 to TRBJ2-1; tentative D call: TRBD2 (6 bases). From germline, CDR1 is DFQATT and CDR2 SNEGSKA (reference sequence). This CDR3 region has 14 residues. The germline V and J ends were trimmed by 0 bases and 8 bases, with 14 bases remaining between them. The CDR3 here is CSAREIGSVYEQFF. The CDR3, as DNA: TGCAGTGCTAGAGAGATCGGGAGTGTATATGAGCAGTTCTTC.

The sample holds many counts of this clonotype. The rearrangement joins TRBV11-3 to TRBJ2-5; D not certain. Trimming cost V 0 bases and J 3 bases, with 5 bases left between them. The CDR3 is 13 residues long. Germline V CDR1 and CDR2: SGHNT, YENEEA. CDR3 loop: CASSLEGKETQYF. The CDR3 DNA reads TGTGCCAGCAGCTTAGAAGGGAAAGAGACCCAGTACTTC.

This clonotype was counted many times. CDR3 protein: CSARWDRAGNQPQHF. The CDR3 bases are TGCAGTGCTAGGTGGGACAGAGCCGGGAATCAGCCCCAGCATTTT. This rearrangement joins TRBV20-1 to TRBJ1-5; 7 positions agree with TRBD1. The trim removed 3 bases at V and 4 bases at J, leaving 9 bases unmatched. The CDR3 extends over 15 amino acids. The germline gives CDR1 DFQATT, CDR2 SNEGSKA (reference sequence).

To note about this clonotype: This may be a read error, as it is one base from a much larger clone. The genes are TRBV10-1 and TRBJ2-5; D is possibly TRBD2 (5 bases). CDR1 and CDR2 (germline): WNHNN, SYGVQD (reference sequence). This CDR3 region has 15 residues. The CDR3 DNA follows: TGCGTCAGCAGTGACCACCGGGCGCGGAGGGAGACCCAGTACTTC. Translation gives CVSSDHRARRETQYF.

Many counts were recorded for this clonotype. This chain links TRBV7-2 with TRBJ2-1; D is possibly TRBD1 or TRBD2 (5 bases each). CDR3 length equals 15 residues. Trimming shortened V by 9 bases and J by 7 bases, and 22 bases separated the two germline ends. From germline, CDR1 is SGHTA and CDR2 FQGNSA. The CDR3 reads CASRDSGGSRNEQFF. CDR3 DNA: TGTGCCAGTAGAGACAGCGGTGGGAGTAGAAATGAGCAGTTCTTC.

This clonotype was seen many times. This chain connects TRBV20-1 to TRBJ2-3, with 13 bases identical to TRBD2. This CDR3 contains 16 residues. V shed 0 bases, J shed 2 bases, and the junction held 2 bases outside the gene matches. Germline loops: CDR1 DFQATT, CDR2 SNEGSKA (reference sequence). CDR3 in amino acids: CSAREGLAGSTDTQYF. The CDR3 coding sequence is TGCAGTGCTAGAGAGGGACTAGCGGGGTCCACAGATACGCAGTATTTT.